Following are 9 T cell receptor beta chains from one sample sequenced in a study of shared clonotypes between healthy human individuals (dated by TCRdb to the early 2020s). CD8 naive samples consisted of CD45RO-negative cells that were positively selected for CCR7, yielding a CD45RA+CCR7+ population without TemRA cells. Preparation of the library involved the immunoSEQ multiplex PCR assay. As stored in TCRdb, this immuneACCESS dataset retains in-frame rearrangements with V and J assigned. A fraction of the clones does not appear; measured against another copy, unresolved V genes explain less than half of the discrepancy, and the remainder lacks a known reason. This sample holds 450,000 to 700,000 clones; 95% to 96% were observed only once. The ten top clones hold 0.09% to 0.13% of the sample. The sample consisted of naive CD8+ T cells sorted from blood. The cell subset or site label, as the study defines it: CD45RA+CCR7+. Receptors originate from a woman aged 25 to 45 in good health.

The chain combines TRBV5-8 with TRBJ1-6; D gene unclear. Trimming took 4 bases from V and 6 from J, leaving 5 bases between them. This CDR3 spans 12 amino acids. Germline V gene lookup returns CDR1 SGHTS and CDR2 YDEGEE. The CDR3 sequence is CASSHPNSPLHF. The CDR3 bases are TGTGCCAGCAGCCACCCTAATTCACCCCTCCACTTT.

The chain has TRBV28 and TRBJ2-5; 7 bases are a match to TRBD1. The CDR3 covers 14 residues. From germline, CDR1 is MDHEN and CDR2 SYDVKM. The junction had 5 bases not matched to a gene; V was cut back by 6 bases and J by 1 base. The CDR3 DNA follows: TGTGCCAGCAGGAGGGACAGTCGCCAAGAGACCCAGTACTTC. This encodes CASRRDSRQETQYF.

Details on this clone: In this CDR3 the conserved last residue, phenylalanine or tryptophan, is missing, so a read error is likely. The rearrangement links TRBV7-6 to TRBJ1-1; weak D call: TRBD1 (5 bases). V dropped 3 bases and J dropped 10 bases, with 24 bases sitting between them. The germline gives CDR1 SGHVS, CDR2 FNYEAQ. The CDR3 extends over 16 amino acids. As DNA, the CDR3 is TGTGCCAGCAGCTTCGTCCTGGGGGAGGGCATCTCTGGAGCTTTCTCT. It yields the protein CASSFVLGEGISGAFS.

The table lists this clone with a count of one. This chain connects TRBV28 to TRBJ2-1; a weak D match, TRBD1 (6 bases). The CDR3 runs to 15 residues. Trimming took off 4 bases at V and 7 bases at J, with 17 bases between the two ends. Looked up from germline, CDR1 is MDHEN and CDR2 is SYDVKM. The chain's CDR3 is CASSYAGVAGNEQFF. The CDR3 DNA sequence: TGTGCCAGCAGTTATGCAGGGGTCGCCGGGAATGAGCAGTTCTTC. The full variable domain, rest sourced from reference TRBV28 and TRBJ2-1, is DVKVTQSSRYLVKRTGEKVFLECVQDMDHENMFWYRQDPGLGLRLIYFSYDVKMKEKGDIPEGYSVSREKKERFSLILESASTNQTSMYLCASSYAGVAGNEQFFGPGTRLTVL.

This clone occurred once. The CDR3 here is CASSFGTVYNEQFF. For the CDR3, the DNA is TGTGCCAGCAGTTTTGGGACAGTCTACAATGAGCAGTTCTTC. This sequence joins TRBV27 and TRBJ2-1; 7 nucleotides agree with TRBD1. Trimming removed 3 bases from V and 3 bases from J; junction bases left unmatched: 2. CDR1 MNHEY and CDR2 SMNVEV come from the germline V gene (reference sequence). The CDR3 totals 14 residues.

The V and J genes are TRBV27 and TRBJ2-6, with D unresolved. Germline V gives CDR1 MNHEY, CDR2 SMNVEV (reference sequence). CDR3 length: 16 amino acids. With 7 bases removed from V and 0 bases from J, the gap between germline ends came to 13 bases. This CDR3 reads CASTSSAASGANVLTF. The DNA of the CDR3 is TGTGCCAGCACCTCCTCCGCCGCCTCTGGGGCCAACGTCCTGACTTTC.

The chain links TRBV5-4 to TRBJ2-5; the D gene is possibly TRBD1 (5 bases). Trimming left V 0 bases short and J 5 bases short, with 8 bases between. This CDR3 has 13 amino acids. Germline-derived CDR1 and CDR2 are SGHNT and YYREEE (reference sequence). In DNA, the CDR3 is TGTGCCAGCAGCTTGGCAGGGTTGGAGACCCAGTACTTC. It encodes CASSLAGLETQYF. Full variable domain (rest looked up from reference TRBV5-4 and TRBJ2-5): ETGVTQSPTHLIKTRGQQVTLRCSSQSGHNTVSWYQQALGQGPQFIFQYYREEENGRGNFPPRFSGLQFPNYSSELNVNALELDDSALYLCASSLAGLETQYFGPGTRLLVL.

The genes are TRBV29-1 and TRBJ2-2; 8 bases are a match to TRBD1. The CDR3 runs to 13 residues. CDR1 and CDR2 from the germline V gene are SQVTM and ANQGSEA. Losses at the gene ends were 4 bases for V and 7 bases for J; bases not matched to a gene: 5. CDR3 in amino acids: CSVGTGNSGELFF. In DNA, the CDR3 is TGCAGCGTTGGGACAGGGAATAGCGGGGAGCTGTTTTTT.

The table lists this clone with a count of one. This chain connects TRBV5-6 to TRBJ2-3, with TRBD2 as a possible D gene (6 bases). The CDR3 contains 13 residues. The germline CDR1 and CDR2 sequences are SGHDT and YYEEEE. V shed 7 bases and J shed 5 bases, with 14 bases lying between them. In DNA, the CDR3 is TGTGCCAGCGAGTACGGGAGTGGAGATACGCAGTATTTT. Protein product: CASEYGSGDTQYF.